The subject of this entry is one T cell receptor beta chain. This receptor's antigen is unknown. The input lacks base qualities; no much larger clone sits a single base away. Library prep was done by the immunoSEQ multiplex PCR assay. Turning to the authors' computational methods: To diagnose cytomegalovirus status from the catalog of TCR beta chain sequences, a statistical classification framework was built. Held by TCRdb, this immuneACCESS table contains in-frame sequences only and omits some clones. Under half of the omission traces to an unresolved V gene where checked; the cause of the rest is unknown. V, J and clone size derive from that table, while D and trimming were established from the DNA sequence. This sample is represented by under 100,000 clones; approximately 96% of them were singletons. The leading ten clones occupy roughly 0.78% of the sample. Donors formed part of the validation cohort, which comprised 120 subjects and was distinct from the first cohort of fewer than 750 subjects.

This sample is drawn from a study of cytomegalovirus exposure and HLA in healthy donors (dated by TCRdb to about 2017). About the full investigation: According to a later analysis, one platform produced both the 100 to 150 validation repertoires and the 666 repertoires of the first cohort. Besides the first cohort of more than 650 subjects, a separate validation cohort made up of roughly 120 different subjects was used. The study combined high-throughput TCR immunosequencing, statistical association of individual TCRs with disease status, and machine learning to predict cytomegalovirus infection status. The study aimed to test whether cataloging public T cell receptors could reveal signatures of past pathogen exposure.

Overall results and qualifications from the work: In both the original and validation cohorts, the classifier was reported to diagnose cytomegalovirus status with high specificity and sensitivity. Most TCR sequences were seen in very few donors, while some public TCRs were found in many individuals. According to the authors, the approach could potentially be generalized to other disease states and immunological phenotypes. The study gave a list of some 150 TCR beta chains associated with cytomegalovirus. In vitro tests confirmed that three of the cytomegalovirus-associated TCR beta chains recognize cytomegalovirus antigens. Of the cluster scores, 90% to 95% were above 0 in a later analysis, which found that TCRs clustered in the first cohort also tended to co-occur in the approximately 110 validation repertoires. A later analysis lacked HLA typing for the validation cohort, so it scored co-occurrence in that cohort across all 120 repertoires.

The CDR3 runs 17 amino acids, cysteine and phenylalanine included. Left in the record is the CDR3 DNA by itself, 51 bases read in frame from the first base. CDR1 and CDR2 were assigned from the germline V gene (reference sequence) as LNHDA and SQIVND. V is clipped by 5 bases and J by 0 bases, and the sequence between their germline boundaries is 19 bases long. This receptor was taken from a man younger than 35 in good health and CMV-seronegative. Sequencing input: PBMCs. The chain links TRBV19 with TRBJ1-1; the D gene is perhaps TRBD1, from 5 matching bases. CDR3 reads: CASSVLASGTMNTEAFF. The nucleotide sequence reads TGTGCCAGTAGTGTCCTCGCCTCAGGGACTATGAACACTGAAGCTTTCTTT.